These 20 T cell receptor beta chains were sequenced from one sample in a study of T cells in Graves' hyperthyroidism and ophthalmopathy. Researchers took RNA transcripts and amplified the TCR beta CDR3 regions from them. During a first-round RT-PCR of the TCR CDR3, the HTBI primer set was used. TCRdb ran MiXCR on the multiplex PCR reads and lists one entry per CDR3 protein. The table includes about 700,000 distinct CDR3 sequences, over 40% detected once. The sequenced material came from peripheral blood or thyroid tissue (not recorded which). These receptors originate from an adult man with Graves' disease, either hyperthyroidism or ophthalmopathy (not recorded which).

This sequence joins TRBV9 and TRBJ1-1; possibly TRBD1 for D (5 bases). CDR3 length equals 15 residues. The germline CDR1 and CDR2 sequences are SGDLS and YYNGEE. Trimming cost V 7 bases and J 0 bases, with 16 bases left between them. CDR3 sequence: CASCCGGNMNTEAFF. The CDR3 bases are TGTGCCAGCTGTTGCGGGGGAAACATGAACACTGAAGCTTTCTTT. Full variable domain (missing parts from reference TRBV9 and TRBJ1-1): DSGVTQTPKHLITATGQRVTLRCSPRSGDLSVYWYQQSLDQGLQFLIQYYNGEERAKGNILERFSAQQFPDLHSELNLSSLELGDSALYFCASCCGGNMNTEAFFGQGTRLTVV.

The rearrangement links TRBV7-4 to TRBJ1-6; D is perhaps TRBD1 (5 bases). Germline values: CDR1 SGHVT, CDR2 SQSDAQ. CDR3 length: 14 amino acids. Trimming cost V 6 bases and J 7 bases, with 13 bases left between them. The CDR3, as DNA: TGTGCCAGCAGTATGGTGGGGGGAAATTCACCCCTCCACTTT. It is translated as CASSMVGGNSPLHF.

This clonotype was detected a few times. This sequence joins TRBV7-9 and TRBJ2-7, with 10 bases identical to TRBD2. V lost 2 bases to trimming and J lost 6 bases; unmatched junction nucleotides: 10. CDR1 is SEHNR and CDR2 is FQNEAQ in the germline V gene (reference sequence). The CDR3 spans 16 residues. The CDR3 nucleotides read TGTGCCAGCAGCTTATTCGAGCGGGGGGGCACTGGCGAGCAGTACTTC. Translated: CASSLFERGGTGEQYF.

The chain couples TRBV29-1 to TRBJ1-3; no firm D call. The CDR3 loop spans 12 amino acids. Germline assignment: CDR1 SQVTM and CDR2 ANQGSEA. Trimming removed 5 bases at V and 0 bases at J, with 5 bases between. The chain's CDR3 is CSVWDSGNTIYF. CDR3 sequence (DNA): TGCAGCGTTTGGGACTCTGGAAACACCATATATTTT.

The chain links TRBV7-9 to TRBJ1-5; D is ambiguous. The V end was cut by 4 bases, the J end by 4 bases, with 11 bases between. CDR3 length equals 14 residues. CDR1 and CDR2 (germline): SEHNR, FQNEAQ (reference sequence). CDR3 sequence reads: CASSWVPENQPQHF. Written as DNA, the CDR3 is TGTGCCAGCAGCTGGGTCCCAGAGAATCAGCCCCAGCATTTT.

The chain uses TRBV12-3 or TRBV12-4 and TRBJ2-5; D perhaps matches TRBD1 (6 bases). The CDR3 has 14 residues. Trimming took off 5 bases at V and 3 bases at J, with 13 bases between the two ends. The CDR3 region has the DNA TGTGCCAGCAGTATCACCGGGACAAAAGAGACCCAGTACTTC. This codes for CASSITGTKETQYF.

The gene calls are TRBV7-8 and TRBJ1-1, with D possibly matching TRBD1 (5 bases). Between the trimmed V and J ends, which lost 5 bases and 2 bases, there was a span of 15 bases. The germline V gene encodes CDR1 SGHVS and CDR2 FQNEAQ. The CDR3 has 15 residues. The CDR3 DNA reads TGTGCCAGCAGCCCCGCCCGGGACGGAAACACTGAAGCTTTCTTT. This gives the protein CASSPARDGNTEAFF.

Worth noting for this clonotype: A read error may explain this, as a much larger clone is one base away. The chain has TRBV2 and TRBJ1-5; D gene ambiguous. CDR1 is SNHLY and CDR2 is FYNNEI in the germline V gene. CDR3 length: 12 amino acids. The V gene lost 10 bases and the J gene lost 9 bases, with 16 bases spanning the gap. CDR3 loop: CATTEAGRPQHF. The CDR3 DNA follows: TGTGCCACCACTGAAGCAGGAAGGCCCCAGCATTTT.

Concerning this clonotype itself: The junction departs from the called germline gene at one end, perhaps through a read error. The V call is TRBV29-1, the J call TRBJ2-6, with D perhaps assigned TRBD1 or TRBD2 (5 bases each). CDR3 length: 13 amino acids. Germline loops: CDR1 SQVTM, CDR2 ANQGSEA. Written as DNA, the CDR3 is TGCAGCGCGTTCGAGGGGCGGGCTAACGTCCTGACTTTC. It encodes CSAFEGRANVLTF.

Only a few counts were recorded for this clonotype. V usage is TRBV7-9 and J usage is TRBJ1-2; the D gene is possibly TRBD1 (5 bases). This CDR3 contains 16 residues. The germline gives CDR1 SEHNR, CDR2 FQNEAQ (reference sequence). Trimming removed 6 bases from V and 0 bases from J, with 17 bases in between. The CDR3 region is CASSLPGPRANYGYTF. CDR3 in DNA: TGTGCCAGCAGTTTGCCGGGACCTCGAGCTAACTATGGCTACACCTTC.

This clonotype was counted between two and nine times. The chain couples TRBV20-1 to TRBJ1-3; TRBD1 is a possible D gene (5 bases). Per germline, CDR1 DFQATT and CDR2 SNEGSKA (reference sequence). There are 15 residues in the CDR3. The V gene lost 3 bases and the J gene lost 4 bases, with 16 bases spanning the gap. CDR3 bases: TGCAGTGCTAGGGATCCGGGGCGCTTAGGAAACACCATATATTTT. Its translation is CSARDPGRLGNTIYF.

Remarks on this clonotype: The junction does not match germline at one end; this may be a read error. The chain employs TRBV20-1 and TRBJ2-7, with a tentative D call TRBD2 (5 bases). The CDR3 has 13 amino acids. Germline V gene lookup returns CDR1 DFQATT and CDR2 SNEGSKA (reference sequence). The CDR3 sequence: CNAREGLGMEQYF. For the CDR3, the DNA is TGCAATGCTAGAGAGGGTCTAGGGATGGAGCAGTACTTC.

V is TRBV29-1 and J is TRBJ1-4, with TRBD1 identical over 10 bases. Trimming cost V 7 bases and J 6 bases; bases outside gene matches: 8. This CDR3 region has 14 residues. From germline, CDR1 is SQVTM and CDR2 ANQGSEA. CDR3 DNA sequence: TGCAGCGCTGCCGCCGGGACAGGGGATGAAAAACTGTTTTTT. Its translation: CSAAAGTGDEKLFF.

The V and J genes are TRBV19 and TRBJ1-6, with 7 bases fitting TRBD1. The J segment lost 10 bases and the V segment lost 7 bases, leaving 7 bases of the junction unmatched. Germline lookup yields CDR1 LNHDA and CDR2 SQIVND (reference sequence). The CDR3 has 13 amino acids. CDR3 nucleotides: TGTGCCAGTACCATCCCAGGGGGATCACCCCTCCACTTT. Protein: CASTIPGGSPLHF.

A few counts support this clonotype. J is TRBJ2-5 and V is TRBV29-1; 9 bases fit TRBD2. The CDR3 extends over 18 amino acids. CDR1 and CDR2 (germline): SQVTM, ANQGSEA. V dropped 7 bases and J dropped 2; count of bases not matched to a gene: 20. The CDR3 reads CSATSHNAGGRGQETQYF. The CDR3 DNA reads TGCAGCGCCACAAGCCATAATGCTGGCGGGAGGGGGCAAGAGACCCAGTACTTC.

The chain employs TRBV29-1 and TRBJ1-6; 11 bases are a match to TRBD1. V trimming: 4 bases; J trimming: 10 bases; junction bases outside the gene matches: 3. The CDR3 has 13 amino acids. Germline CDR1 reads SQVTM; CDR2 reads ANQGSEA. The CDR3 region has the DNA TGCAGCGTTGCGAGGGACAGGGGGTCACCCCTCCACTTT. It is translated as CSVARDRGSPLHF. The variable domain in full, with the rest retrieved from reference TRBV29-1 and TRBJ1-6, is SAVISQKPSRDICQRGTSLTIQCQVDSQVTMMFWYRQQPGQSLTLIATANQGSEATYESGFVIDKFPISRPNLTFSTLTVSNMSPEDSSIYLCSVARDRGSPLHFGNGTRLTVT.

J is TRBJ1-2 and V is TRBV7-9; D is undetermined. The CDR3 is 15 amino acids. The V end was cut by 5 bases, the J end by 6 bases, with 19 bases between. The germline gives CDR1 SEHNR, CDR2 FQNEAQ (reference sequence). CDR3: CASSQERRGSDGYTF. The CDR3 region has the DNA TGTGCCAGCAGCCAAGAGCGTCGTGGGAGTGATGGCTACACCTTC.

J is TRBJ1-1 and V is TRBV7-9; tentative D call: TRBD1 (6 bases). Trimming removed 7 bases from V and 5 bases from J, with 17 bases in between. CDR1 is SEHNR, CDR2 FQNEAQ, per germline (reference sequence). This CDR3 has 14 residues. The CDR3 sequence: CASTQGGGGTEAFF. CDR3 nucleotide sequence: TGTGCCAGCACTCAAGGGGGGGGTGGAACTGAAGCTTTCTTT.

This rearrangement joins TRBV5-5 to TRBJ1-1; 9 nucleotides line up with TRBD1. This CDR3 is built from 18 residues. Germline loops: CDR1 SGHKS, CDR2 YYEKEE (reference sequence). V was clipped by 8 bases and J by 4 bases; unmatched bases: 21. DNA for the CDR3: TGTGCCAGTAAGTGGTCCCGGACAGGGGCCCCCTTTGGCACTGAAGCTTTCTTT. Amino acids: CASKWSRTGAPFGTEAFF. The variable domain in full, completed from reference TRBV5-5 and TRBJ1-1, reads DAGVTQSPTHLIKTRGQQVTLRCSPISGHKSVSWYQQVLGQGPQFIFQYYEKEERGRGNFPDRFSARQFPNYSSELNVNALLLGDSALYLCASKWSRTGAPFGTEAFFGQGTRLTVV.

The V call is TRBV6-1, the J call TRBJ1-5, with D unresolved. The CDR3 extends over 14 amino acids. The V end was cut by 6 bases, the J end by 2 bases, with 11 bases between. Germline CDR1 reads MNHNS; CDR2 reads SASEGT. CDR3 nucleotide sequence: TGTGCCAGCAGCATCCGGAGGGGCAATCAGCCCCAGCATTTT. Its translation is CASSIRRGNQPQHF.